Listed here is a single T cell receptor beta chain. Antigen unknown. The data derive from a study of post-analysis software for immune sequencing data. Study-wide points: Patients with multiple sclerosis recorded significantly lower normalized Chao1 diversity than controls, the study found. Analysis by F measure revealed that same-batch samples clustered strongly together.

Presence of unique molecular identifiers characterized the TCR beta cDNA libraries. T cells numbering about 0.95 to 10 million gave rise to around 460,000 cDNA molecules. Via MiXCR, TCRdb re-called the PCR reads, giving one row per CDR3 protein. Of 750,000 to 950,000 distinct CDR3 sequences in the sample, approximately 50% were seen once. The sample taken for sequencing was blood. This clonotype was obtained from a girl aged 10 to 17 with multiple sclerosis.

The CDR3 protein is CASSLRVPRQGVGNTEAFF. CDR3 in DNA: TGTGCCAGCAGCTTACGGGTCCCCCGCCAGGGCGTCGGGAACACTGAAGCTTTCTTT. The gene calls are TRBV6-5 and TRBJ1-1; a weak D match, TRBD1 (5 bases). V was shortened by 6 bases and J by 1 base, with 27 bases between the two germline ends. The CDR3 totals 19 residues. Germline V lookup: CDR1 MNHEY, CDR2 SVGAGI.